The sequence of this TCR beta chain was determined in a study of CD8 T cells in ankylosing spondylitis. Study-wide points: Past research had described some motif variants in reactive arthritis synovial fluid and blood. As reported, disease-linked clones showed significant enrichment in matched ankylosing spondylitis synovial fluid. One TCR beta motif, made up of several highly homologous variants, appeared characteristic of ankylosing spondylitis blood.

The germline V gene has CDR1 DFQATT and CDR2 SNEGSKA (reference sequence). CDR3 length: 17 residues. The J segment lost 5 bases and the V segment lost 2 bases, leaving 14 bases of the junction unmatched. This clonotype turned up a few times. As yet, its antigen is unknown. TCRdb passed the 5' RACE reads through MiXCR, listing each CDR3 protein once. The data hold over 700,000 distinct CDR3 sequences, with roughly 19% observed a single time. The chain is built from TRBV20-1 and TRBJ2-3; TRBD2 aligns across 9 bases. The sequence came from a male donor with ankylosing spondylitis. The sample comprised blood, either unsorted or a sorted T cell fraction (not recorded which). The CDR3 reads CSARRAGRVAGEDTQYF. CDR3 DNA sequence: TGCAGTGCTAGAAGGGCTGGGCGGGTAGCGGGAGAAGATACGCAGTATTTT.